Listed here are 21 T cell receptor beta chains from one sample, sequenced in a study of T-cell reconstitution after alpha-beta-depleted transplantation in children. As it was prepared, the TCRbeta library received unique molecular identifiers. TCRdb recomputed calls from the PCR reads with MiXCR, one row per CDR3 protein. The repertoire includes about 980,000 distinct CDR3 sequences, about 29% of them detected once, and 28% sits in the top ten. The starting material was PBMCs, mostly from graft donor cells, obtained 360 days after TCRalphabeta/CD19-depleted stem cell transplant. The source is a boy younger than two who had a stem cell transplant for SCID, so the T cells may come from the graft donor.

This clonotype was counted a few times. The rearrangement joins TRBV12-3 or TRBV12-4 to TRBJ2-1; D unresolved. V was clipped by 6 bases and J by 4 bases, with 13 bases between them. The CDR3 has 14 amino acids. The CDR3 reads CASSPLEAYNEQFF. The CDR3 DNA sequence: TGTGCCAGCAGCCCCCTGGAAGCATACAATGAGCAGTTCTTC.

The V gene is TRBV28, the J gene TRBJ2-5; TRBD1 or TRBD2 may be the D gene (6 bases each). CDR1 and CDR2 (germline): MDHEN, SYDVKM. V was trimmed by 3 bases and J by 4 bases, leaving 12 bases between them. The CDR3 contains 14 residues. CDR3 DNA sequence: TGTGCCAGCAGTTTCGAGGGGGAGGTAGAGACCCAGTACTTC. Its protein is CASSFEGEVETQYF.

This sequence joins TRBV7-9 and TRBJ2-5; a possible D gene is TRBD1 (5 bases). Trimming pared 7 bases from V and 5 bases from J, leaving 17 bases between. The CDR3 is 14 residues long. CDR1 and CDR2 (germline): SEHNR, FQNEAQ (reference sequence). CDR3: CASNQLGRRETQYF. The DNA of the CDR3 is TGTGCCAGCAACCAATTGGGGCGTCGGGAGACCCAGTACTTC.

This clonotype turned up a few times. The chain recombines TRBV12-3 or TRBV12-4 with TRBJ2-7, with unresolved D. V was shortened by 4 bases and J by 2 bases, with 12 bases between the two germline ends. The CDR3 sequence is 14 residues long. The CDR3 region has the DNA TGTGCCAGCAGTTCTTGGGTTAAGGCCTACGAGCAGTACTTC. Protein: CASSSWVKAYEQYF.

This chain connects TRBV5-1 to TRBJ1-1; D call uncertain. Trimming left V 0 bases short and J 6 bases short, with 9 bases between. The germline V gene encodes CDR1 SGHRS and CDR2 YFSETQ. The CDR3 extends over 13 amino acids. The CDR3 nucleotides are TGCGCCAGCAGCTTGGCAGGTAGGGCTGAAGCTTTCTTT. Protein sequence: CASSLAGRAEAFF.

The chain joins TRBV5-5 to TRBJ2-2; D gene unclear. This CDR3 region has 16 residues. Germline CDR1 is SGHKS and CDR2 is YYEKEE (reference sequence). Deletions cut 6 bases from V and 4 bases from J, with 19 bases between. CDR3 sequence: CASIPVAGRGTGELFF. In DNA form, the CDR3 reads TGTGCCAGCATTCCCGTGGCCGGGCGAGGCACCGGGGAGCTGTTTTTT.

CDR3: CASSFGGLARETQYF. In DNA form, the CDR3 reads TGTGCCAGCAGTTTCGGCGGACTAGCGAGGGAGACCCAGTACTTC. The chain carries TRBV12-3 or TRBV12-4 and TRBJ2-5; 9 bases match TRBD2. The CDR3 contains 15 residues. The J segment lost 5 bases and the V segment lost 3 bases, leaving 7 bases of the junction unmatched.

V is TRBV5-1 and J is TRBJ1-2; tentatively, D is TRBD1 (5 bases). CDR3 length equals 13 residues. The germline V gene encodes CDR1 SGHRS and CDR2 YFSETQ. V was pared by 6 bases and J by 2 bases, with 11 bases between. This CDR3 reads CASNDSPNYGYTF. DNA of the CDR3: TGCGCCAGCAATGACAGCCCAAACTATGGCTACACCTTC. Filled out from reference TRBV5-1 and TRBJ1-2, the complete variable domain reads KAGVTQTPRYLIKTRGQQVTLSCSPISGHRSVSWYQQTPGQGLQFLFEYFSETQRNKGNFPGRFSGRQFSNSRSEMNVSTLELGDSALYLCASNDSPNYGYTFGSGTRLTVV.

In DNA form, the CDR3 reads TGTGCCAGCAGCCTAGGGGGAAGGGGTGAAAAACTGTTTTTT. It is translated as CASSLGGRGEKLFF. The V and J genes are TRBV5-6 and TRBJ1-4; D perhaps matches TRBD1 (6 bases). In germline, CDR1 is SGHDT, CDR2 YYEEEE. Trimming took off 4 bases at V and 7 bases at J, with 14 bases between the two ends. The CDR3 extends over 14 amino acids.

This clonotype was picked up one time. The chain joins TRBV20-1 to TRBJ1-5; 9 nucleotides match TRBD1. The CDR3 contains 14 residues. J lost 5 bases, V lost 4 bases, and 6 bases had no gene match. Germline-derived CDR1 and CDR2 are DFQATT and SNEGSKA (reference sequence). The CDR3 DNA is TGCAGTGCTAAGACAGGGGGGGTGGATCAGCCCCAGCATTTT. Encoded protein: CSAKTGGVDQPQHF.

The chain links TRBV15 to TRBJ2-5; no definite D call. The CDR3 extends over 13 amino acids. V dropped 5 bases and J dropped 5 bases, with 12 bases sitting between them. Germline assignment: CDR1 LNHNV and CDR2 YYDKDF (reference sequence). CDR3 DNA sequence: TGTGCCACCAGCGGTACGAGGAGTGAGACCCAGTACTTC. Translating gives CATSGTRSETQYF.

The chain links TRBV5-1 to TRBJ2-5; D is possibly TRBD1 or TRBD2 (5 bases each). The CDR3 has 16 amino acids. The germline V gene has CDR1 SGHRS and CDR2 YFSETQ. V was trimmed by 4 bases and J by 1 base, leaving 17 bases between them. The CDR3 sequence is CASSPGPARIQETQYF. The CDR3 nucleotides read TGCGCCAGCAGCCCGGGGCCCGCAAGGATCCAAGAGACCCAGTACTTC.

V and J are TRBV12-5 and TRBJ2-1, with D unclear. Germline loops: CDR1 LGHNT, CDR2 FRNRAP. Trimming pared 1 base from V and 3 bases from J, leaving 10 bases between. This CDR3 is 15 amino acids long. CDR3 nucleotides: TGTGCTAGTGGTTTGGGGGGAACCCTCTACAATGAGCAGTTCTTC. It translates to CASGLGGTLYNEQFF.

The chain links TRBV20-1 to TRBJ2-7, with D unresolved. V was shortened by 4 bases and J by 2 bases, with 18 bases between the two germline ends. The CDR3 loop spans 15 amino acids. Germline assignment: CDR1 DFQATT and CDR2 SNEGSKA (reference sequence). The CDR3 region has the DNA TGCAGTGCTAAAGAACTCCCGGTCAGAACCTACGAGCAGTACTTC. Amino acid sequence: CSAKELPVRTYEQYF.

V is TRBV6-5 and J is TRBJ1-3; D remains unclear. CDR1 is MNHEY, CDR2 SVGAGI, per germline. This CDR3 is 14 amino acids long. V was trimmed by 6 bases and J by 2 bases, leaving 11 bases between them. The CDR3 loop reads CASSGDGTGNTIYF. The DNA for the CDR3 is TGTGCCAGCAGCGGTGACGGAACTGGAAACACCATATATTTT.

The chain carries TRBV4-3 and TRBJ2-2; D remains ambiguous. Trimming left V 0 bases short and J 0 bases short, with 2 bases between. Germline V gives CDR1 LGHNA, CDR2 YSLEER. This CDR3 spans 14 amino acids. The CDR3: CASSQEPNTGELFF. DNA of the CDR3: TGCGCCAGCAGCCAAGAGCCGAACACCGGGGAGCTGTTTTTT.

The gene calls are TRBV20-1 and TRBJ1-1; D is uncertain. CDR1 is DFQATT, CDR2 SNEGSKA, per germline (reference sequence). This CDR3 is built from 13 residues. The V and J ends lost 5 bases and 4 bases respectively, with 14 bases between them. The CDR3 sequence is CSASFATATEAFF. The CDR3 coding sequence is TGCAGTGCTTCCTTCGCGACGGCCACTGAAGCTTTCTTT.

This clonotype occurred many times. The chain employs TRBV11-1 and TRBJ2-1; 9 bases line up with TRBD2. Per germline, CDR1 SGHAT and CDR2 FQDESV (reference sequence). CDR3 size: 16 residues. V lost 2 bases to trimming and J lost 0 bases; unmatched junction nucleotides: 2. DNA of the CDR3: TGTGCCAGCAGCTTACGACTAGCGGTCTCCTACAATGAGCAGTTCTTC. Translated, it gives CASSLRLAVSYNEQFF.

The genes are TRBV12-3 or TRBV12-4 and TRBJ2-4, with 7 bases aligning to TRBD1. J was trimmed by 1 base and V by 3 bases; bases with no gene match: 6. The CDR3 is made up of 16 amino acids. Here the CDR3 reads CASSLPRGKAKNIQYF. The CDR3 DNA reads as TGTGCCAGCAGTTTGCCCAGGGGGAAGGCCAAAAACATTCAGTACTTC.

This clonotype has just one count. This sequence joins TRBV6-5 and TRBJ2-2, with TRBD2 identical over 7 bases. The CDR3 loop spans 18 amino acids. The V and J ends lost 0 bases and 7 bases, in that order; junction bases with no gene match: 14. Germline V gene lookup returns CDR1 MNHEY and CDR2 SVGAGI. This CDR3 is CASSYSPGGSGFVGELFF. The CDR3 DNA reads TGTGCCAGCAGTTACTCCCCCGGGGGTAGCGGGTTTGTCGGGGAGCTGTTTTTT.

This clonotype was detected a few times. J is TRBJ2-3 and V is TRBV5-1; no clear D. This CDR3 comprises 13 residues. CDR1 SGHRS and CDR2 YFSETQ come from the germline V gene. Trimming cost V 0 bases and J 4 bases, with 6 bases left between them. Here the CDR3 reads CASSLAMSDTQYF. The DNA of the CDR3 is TGCGCCAGCAGCTTGGCCATGTCAGATACGCAGTATTTT.